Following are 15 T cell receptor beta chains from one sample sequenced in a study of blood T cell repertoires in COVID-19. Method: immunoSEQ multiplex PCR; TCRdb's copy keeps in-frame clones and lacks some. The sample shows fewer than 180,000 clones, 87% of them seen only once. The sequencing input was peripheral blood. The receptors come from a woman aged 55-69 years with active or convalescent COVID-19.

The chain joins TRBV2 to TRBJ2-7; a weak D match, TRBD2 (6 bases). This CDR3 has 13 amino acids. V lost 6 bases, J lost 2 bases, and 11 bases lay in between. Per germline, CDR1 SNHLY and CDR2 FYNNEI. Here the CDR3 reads CASSAGNAYEQYF. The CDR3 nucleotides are TGTGCCAGCAGCGCGGGGAATGCCTACGAGCAGTACTTC.

The CDR3 reads CASSQETGTGNYGYTF. The DNA for the CDR3 is TGTGCCAGCAGCCAAGAGACAGGGACTGGAAACTATGGCTACACCTTC. The chain combines TRBV14 with TRBJ1-2, with 7 bases matching TRBD1. Losses at the gene ends were 0 bases for V and 2 bases for J; bases not matched to a gene: 6. Germline loops: CDR1 SGHDN, CDR2 FVKESK. The CDR3 consists of 16 residues.

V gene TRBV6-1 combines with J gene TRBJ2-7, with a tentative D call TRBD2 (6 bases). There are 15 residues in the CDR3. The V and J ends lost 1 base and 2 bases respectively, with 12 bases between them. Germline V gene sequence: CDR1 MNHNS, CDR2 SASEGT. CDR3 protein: CASSEESAGPYEQYF. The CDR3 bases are TGTGCCAGCAGTGAAGAATCGGCGGGACCCTACGAGCAGTACTTC.

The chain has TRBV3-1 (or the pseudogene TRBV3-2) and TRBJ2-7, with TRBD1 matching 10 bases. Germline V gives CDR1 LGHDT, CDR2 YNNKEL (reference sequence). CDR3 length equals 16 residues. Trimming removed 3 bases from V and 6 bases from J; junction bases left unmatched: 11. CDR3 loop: CASSQGDRGFGGEQYF. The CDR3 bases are TGTGCCAGCAGCCAGGGGGACAGGGGCTTCGGTGGCGAGCAGTACTTC.

The CDR3: CASRLSGTSGPAETQYF. The CDR3 nucleotides read TGTGCCAGCAGATTAAGCGGGACTAGCGGCCCCGCAGAGACCCAGTACTTC. This chain links TRBV7-2 with TRBJ2-5; the match to TRBD2 covers 11 bases. Germline-derived CDR1 and CDR2 are SGHTA and FQGNSA. V dropped 6 bases and J dropped 4; count of bases not matched to a gene: 13. CDR3 size: 17 residues.

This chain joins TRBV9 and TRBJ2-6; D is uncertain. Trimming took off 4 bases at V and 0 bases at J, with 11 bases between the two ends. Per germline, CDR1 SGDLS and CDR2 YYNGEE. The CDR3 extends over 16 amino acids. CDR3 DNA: TGTGCCAGCAGCCCCCGGGTAGGCTCTGGGGCCAACGTCCTGACTTTC. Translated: CASSPRVGSGANVLTF.

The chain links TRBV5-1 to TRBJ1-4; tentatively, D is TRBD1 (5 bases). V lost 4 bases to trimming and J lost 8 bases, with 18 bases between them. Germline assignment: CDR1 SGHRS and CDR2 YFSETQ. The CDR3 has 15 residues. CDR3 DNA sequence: TGCGCCAGCAGCACCCGAGGCAGGGCAGGCGAAAAACTGTTTTTT. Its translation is CASSTRGRAGEKLFF. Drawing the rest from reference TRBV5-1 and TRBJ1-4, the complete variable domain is KAGVTQTPRYLIKTRGQQVTLSCSPISGHRSVSWYQQTPGQGLQFLFEYFSETQRNKGNFPGRFSGRQFSNSRSEMNVSTLELGDSALYLCASSTRGRAGEKLFFGSGTQLSVL.

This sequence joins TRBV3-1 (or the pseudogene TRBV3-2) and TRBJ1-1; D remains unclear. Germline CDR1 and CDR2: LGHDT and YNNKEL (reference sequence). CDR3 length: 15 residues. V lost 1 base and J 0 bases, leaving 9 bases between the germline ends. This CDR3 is CASSQGEVVNTEAFF. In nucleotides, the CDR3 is TGTGCCAGCAGCCAAGGCGAGGTCGTGAACACTGAAGCTTTCTTT.

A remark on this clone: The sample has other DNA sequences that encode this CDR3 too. The CDR3, as DNA: TGTGCCAGCAGCAGACAGGGCTACGAGCAGTACTTC. As protein: CASSRQGYEQYF. V gene TRBV5-4 combines with J gene TRBJ2-7; TRBD1 agrees at 7 bases. J was trimmed by 3 bases and V by 4 bases; bases with no gene match: 1. The germline gives CDR1 SGHNT, CDR2 YYREEE (reference sequence). The CDR3 runs 12 residues.

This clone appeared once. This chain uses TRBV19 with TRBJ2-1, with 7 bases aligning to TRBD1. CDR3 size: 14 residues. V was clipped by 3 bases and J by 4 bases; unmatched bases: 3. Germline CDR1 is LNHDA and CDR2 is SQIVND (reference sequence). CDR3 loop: CASSIKGAYNEQFF. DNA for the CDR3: TGTGCCAGTAGTATCAAGGGGGCATACAATGAGCAGTTCTTC.

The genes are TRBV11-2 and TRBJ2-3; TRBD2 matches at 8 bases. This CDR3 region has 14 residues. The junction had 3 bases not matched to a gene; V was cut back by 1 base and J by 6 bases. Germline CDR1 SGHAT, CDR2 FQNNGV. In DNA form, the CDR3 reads TGTGCCAGCAGCTTAGCGGGGGGGCCGGATACGCAGTATTTT. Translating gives CASSLAGGPDTQYF.

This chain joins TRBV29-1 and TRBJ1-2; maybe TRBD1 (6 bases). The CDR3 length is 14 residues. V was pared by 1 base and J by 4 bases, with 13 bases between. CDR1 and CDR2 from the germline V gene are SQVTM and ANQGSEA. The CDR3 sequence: CSVEAPGAPYGYTF. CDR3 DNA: TGCAGCGTTGAAGCCCCAGGGGCCCCCTATGGCTACACCTTC.

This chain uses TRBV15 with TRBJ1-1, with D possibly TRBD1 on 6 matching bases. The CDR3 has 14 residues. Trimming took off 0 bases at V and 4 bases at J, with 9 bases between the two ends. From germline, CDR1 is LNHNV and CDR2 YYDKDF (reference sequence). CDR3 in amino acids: CATSREGARTEAFF. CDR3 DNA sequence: TGTGCCACCAGCAGAGAGGGGGCGCGCACTGAAGCTTTCTTT.

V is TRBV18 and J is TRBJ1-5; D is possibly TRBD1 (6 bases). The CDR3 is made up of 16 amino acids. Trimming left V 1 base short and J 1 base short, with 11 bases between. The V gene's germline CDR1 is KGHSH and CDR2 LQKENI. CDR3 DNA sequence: TGTGCCAGCTCACCACTGGACAGACTCAGCAATCAGCCCCAGCATTTT. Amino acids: CASSPLDRLSNQPQHF. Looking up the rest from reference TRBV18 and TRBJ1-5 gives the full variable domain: NAGVMQNPRHLVRRRGQEARLRCSPMKGHSHVYWYRQLPEEGLKFMVYLQKENIIDESGMPKERFSAEFPKEGPSILRIQQVVRGDSAAYFCASSPLDRLSNQPQHFGDGTRLSIL.

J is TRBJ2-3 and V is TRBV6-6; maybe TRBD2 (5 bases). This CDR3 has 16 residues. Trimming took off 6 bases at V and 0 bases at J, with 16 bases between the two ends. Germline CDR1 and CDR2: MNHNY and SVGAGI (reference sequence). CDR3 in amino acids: CASSLATGWSTDTQYF. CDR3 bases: TGTGCCAGCAGCCTCGCGACGGGGTGGAGCACAGATACGCAGTATTTT.